Following are 28 T cell receptor beta chains from one sample sequenced in a study of T cell responses to AZD1222 COVID-19 vaccine. Some clones are missing from TCRdb's copy, which holds only in-frame ones; the method was immunoSEQ multiplex PCR. There are 150,000 to 200,000 clones in the sample; roughly 94% occur only once, and 5.1% lies in the top ten. Source: peripheral blood, taken 28 days after the second AZD1222 dose. These receptors originate from an adult who received the AZD1222 COVID-19 vaccine.

The chain carries TRBV7-2 and TRBJ2-3, with D possibly matching TRBD2 (6 bases). The germline CDR1 and CDR2 sequences are SGHTA and FQGNSA. V was cut by 2 bases and J by 6 bases, with 12 bases left in between. This CDR3 has 14 amino acids. Here the CDR3 DNA reads TGTGCCAGCAGCTTAATTGCGGGATTGGATACGCAGTATTTT. This translates into CASSLIAGLDTQYF.

The V call is TRBV10-1, the J call TRBJ1-1, with unresolved D. Trimming took off 4 bases at V and 7 bases at J, with 19 bases between the two ends. In germline, CDR1 is WNHNN, CDR2 SYGVQD (reference sequence). The CDR3 length is 15 residues. The DNA of the CDR3 is TGCGCCAGCAGTGCATCCAGTTGGGTCGACTTTGAAGCTTTCTTT. Its protein is CASSASSWVDFEAFF.

The chain joins TRBV5-1 to TRBJ2-7; D might be TRBD1 (5 bases). The CDR3 sequence is 15 residues long. The germline CDR1 and CDR2 sequences are SGHRS and YFSETQ. V lost 2 bases to trimming and J lost 3 bases, with 15 bases between them. The CDR3 DNA reads as TGCGCCAGCAGCTTAGACAGCCAAATGGGCTACGAGCAGTACTTC. This encodes CASSLDSQMGYEQYF.

V usage is TRBV5-5 and J usage is TRBJ1-3; D gene ambiguous. With 4 bases removed from V and 0 bases from J, the gap between germline ends came to 11 bases. Germline values: CDR1 SGHKS, CDR2 YYEKEE (reference sequence). CDR3 length: 15 residues. For the CDR3, the DNA is TGTGCCAGCAGCATAGACGGCAACTCTGGAAACACCATATATTTT. Protein product: CASSIDGNSGNTIYF.

The rearrangement links TRBV29-1 to TRBJ1-2; D remains unclear. The CDR3 spans 12 residues. CDR1 and CDR2 (germline): SQVTM, ANQGSEA. The V end lost 2 bases, the J end lost 4 bases, and 8 bases lay between the germline ends. The CDR3 region is CSVESTAYGYTF. The CDR3 nucleotides are TGCAGCGTTGAAAGCACCGCCTATGGCTACACCTTC.

A single count supports this clone. The CDR3 sequence: CASIPGGRGHEQFF. CDR3 DNA: TGCGCCAGCATCCCAGGCGGGAGGGGCCATGAGCAGTTCTTC. The V gene is TRBV5-1, the J gene TRBJ2-1; 9 nucleotides match TRBD2. The CDR3 runs 14 residues. Trimming took 6 bases from V and 8 from J; bases not matched to a gene: 9. Germline loops: CDR1 SGHRS, CDR2 YFSETQ.

V usage is TRBV5-4 and J usage is TRBJ2-3, with D possibly TRBD1 on 7 matching bases. CDR3 length: 16 residues. V shed 3 bases and J shed 5 bases, with 19 bases lying between them. Germline CDR1 is SGHNT and CDR2 is YYREEE (reference sequence). The CDR3 bases are TGTGCCAGCAGCTCCCCCCTCGGGCAGGGGGGAGATACGCAGTATTTT. Translation gives CASSSPLGQGGDTQYF.

With respect to this clone: Other DNA sequences in the sample encode the same CDR3. This chain uses TRBV28 with TRBJ1-2; D gene uncertain. The CDR3 contains 11 residues. V was pared by 2 bases and J by 7 bases, with 5 bases between. The V gene's germline CDR1 is MDHEN and CDR2 SYDVKM. In DNA form, the CDR3 reads TGTGCCAGCAGTTTACGGGGTGGCTACACCTTC. Encoded protein: CASSLRGGYTF.

In its sample, this clone was seen once. The chain combines TRBV7-2 with TRBJ2-7, with 9 bases fitting TRBD2. This CDR3 comprises 14 residues. Germline V gene lookup returns CDR1 SGHTA and CDR2 FQGNSA. The V and J ends lost 3 bases and 4 bases, in that order; junction bases with no gene match: 4. The CDR3 DNA follows: TGTGCCAGCAGCTTTGGAGCGGGAGGATACGAGCAGTACTTC. This gives the protein CASSFGAGGYEQYF. Complete variable domain (other parts from reference TRBV7-2 and TRBJ2-7): GAGVSQSPSNKVTEKGKDVELRCDPISGHTALYWYRQSLGQGLEFLIYFQGNSAPDKSGLPSDRFSAERTGGSVSTLTIQRTQQEDSAVYLCASSFGAGGYEQYFGPGTRLTVT.

The genes are TRBV18 and TRBJ1-1; TRBD1 aligns across 7 bases. The germline V gene encodes CDR1 KGHSH and CDR2 LQKENI. CDR3 length equals 16 residues. V dropped 3 bases and J dropped 4; count of bases not matched to a gene: 11. CDR3 in amino acids: CASSPQGGSLRTEAFF. CDR3 coding DNA: TGTGCCAGCTCACCCCAGGGGGGGTCACTCCGCACTGAAGCTTTCTTT.

The chain employs TRBV7-9 and TRBJ2-1, with TRBD2 identical over 7 bases. The CDR3 extends over 13 amino acids. Germline V gene sequence: CDR1 SEHNR, CDR2 FQNEAQ (reference sequence). V dropped 4 bases and J dropped 4; count of bases not matched to a gene: 1. CDR3 sequence (DNA): TGTGCCAGCAGCTGGGGAGGGTACAATGAGCAGTTCTTC. Translation: CASSWGGYNEQFF.

The V gene is TRBV5-4, the J gene TRBJ2-1; no clear D gene. Germline V gene lookup returns CDR1 SGHNT and CDR2 YYREEE (reference sequence). This CDR3 comprises 13 residues. V shed 1 base and J shed 6 bases, with 8 bases lying between them. CDR3 region: CASSLYFGNEQFF. The CDR3 DNA sequence: TGTGCCAGCAGCTTGTATTTCGGCAATGAGCAGTTCTTC. Full variable domain (outside the CDR3, taken from reference TRBV5-4 and TRBJ2-1): ETGVTQSPTHLIKTRGQQVTLRCSSQSGHNTVSWYQQALGQGPQFIFQYYREEENGRGNFPPRFSGLQFPNYSSELNVNALELDDSALYLCASSLYFGNEQFFGPGTRLTVL.

The chain joins TRBV3-1 (or the pseudogene TRBV3-2) to TRBJ2-7; D remains unclear. Trimming took 1 base from V and 5 from J, leaving 6 bases between them. This CDR3 spans 12 amino acids. Looked up from germline, CDR1 is LGHDT and CDR2 is YNNKEL (reference sequence). CDR3 coding DNA: TGTGCCAGCAGCCAAGCAGCACACGAGCAGTACTTC. Translated: CASSQAAHEQYF.

The V gene is TRBV18, the J gene TRBJ2-2; D is ambiguous. The ends were cut back, 6 bases at V and 4 bases at J, with 9 bases in the middle. Germline V gene data show CDR1 as KGHSH and CDR2 as LQKENI. This CDR3 contains 13 residues. This chain's CDR3 is CASSSSATGELFF. CDR3 nucleotide sequence: TGTGCCAGCTCTTCTAGTGCCACCGGGGAGCTGTTTTTT.

The chain employs TRBV27 and TRBJ2-7; TRBD1 is a possible D gene (6 bases). This CDR3 is built from 14 residues. The V end was cut by 3 bases, the J end by 3 bases, with 12 bases between. Germline values: CDR1 MNHEY, CDR2 SMNVEV (reference sequence). The DNA of the CDR3 is TGTGCCAGCAGTTTTCGGGGACATTTCTACGAGCAGTACTTC. Translated, it gives CASSFRGHFYEQYF.

This sequence joins TRBV5-6 and TRBJ2-1, with a weak D call TRBD2 (5 bases). CDR1 is SGHDT and CDR2 is YYEEEE in the germline V gene. This CDR3 comprises 16 residues. V was clipped by 3 bases and J by 6 bases, with 19 bases between them. The CDR3 nucleotides read TGTGCCAGCAGCTCCCGAGGGCGATTAAGTTCCAATGAGCAGTTCTTC. It codes for CASSSRGRLSSNEQFF.

J is TRBJ2-5 and V is TRBV2; a weak D match, TRBD2 (6 bases). Germline V gene data show CDR1 as SNHLY and CDR2 as FYNNEI. Trimming took 8 bases from V and 5 from J, leaving 15 bases between them. This CDR3 comprises 13 residues. CDR3 sequence reads: CASLPGVVETQYF. DNA of the CDR3: TGTGCCAGCCTCCCGGGGGTAGTGGAGACCCAGTACTTC.

The chain couples TRBV7-2 to TRBJ2-5; D may be TRBD1 (7 bases). V was clipped by 1 base and J by 2 bases, with 14 bases between them. The V gene's germline CDR1 is SGHTA and CDR2 FQGNSA. CDR3 size: 16 residues. The CDR3 here is CASSLGQGGVQETQYF. The CDR3 DNA reads TGTGCCAGCAGCTTAGGGCAGGGGGGTGTGCAAGAGACCCAGTACTTC.

Concerning this clone itself: Relative to the germline gene, one junction end is altered; a read error may explain this. This rearrangement joins TRBV5-1 to TRBJ1-1; the D is unclear. Germline V gives CDR1 SGHRS, CDR2 YFSETQ. The CDR3 has 12 residues. DNA of the CDR3: TGCGCCAGCAGATTGGACGGCCTAAGAGCTTTCTTT. This encodes CASRLDGLRAFF.

The J gene is TRBJ2-1, the V gene TRBV9, with D uncertain. V was cut by 3 bases and J by 0 bases, with 7 bases left in between. The CDR3 has 14 residues. The germline CDR1 and CDR2 sequences are SGDLS and YYNGEE. The CDR3 loop is CASSGRTSYNEQFF. CDR3 bases: TGTGCCAGCAGCGGGAGAACCTCCTACAATGAGCAGTTCTTC.

This clone has a single count. The chain uses TRBV5-6 and TRBJ1-4; no definite D call. Germline CDR1 SGHDT, CDR2 YYEEEE. The CDR3 has 12 residues. V was pared by 2 bases and J by 5 bases, with 4 bases between. CDR3 nucleotides: TGTGCCAGCAGCTTTGGAAATGAAAAACTGTTTTTT. Translation gives CASSFGNEKLFF.

This clone came up once. The V and J genes are TRBV7-2 and TRBJ2-7, with a possible D match to TRBD1 (6 bases). CDR1 and CDR2 (germline): SGHTA, FQGNSA. This CDR3 is built from 14 residues. The V end was cut by 0 bases, the J end by 2 bases, with 8 bases between. The CDR3 DNA is TGTGCCAGCAGCTTAGCCCCAGGGGCCTACGAGCAGTACTTC. Amino acids: CASSLAPGAYEQYF.

This clone was seen only once. Here the CDR3 DNA reads TGTGCCAGCCGACAGTTCAGCAATCAGCCCCAGCATTTT. The encoded protein is CASRQFSNQPQHF. V usage is TRBV10-3 and J usage is TRBJ1-5; possible D gene TRBD1, 5 bases. The CDR3 is 13 amino acids. Trimming took off 10 bases at V and 1 base at J, with 11 bases between the two ends. From germline, CDR1 is ENHRY and CDR2 SYGVKD.

V is TRBV9 and J is TRBJ1-2, with TRBD1 identical over 7 bases. The CDR3 loop spans 14 amino acids. The V segment lost 2 bases and the J segment 6 bases; nucleotides outside the gene matches: 7. Germline V gene data show CDR1 as SGDLS and CDR2 as YYNGEE. CDR3 DNA sequence: TGTGCCAGCAGCGTTCGACAGGGAGGAGATGGCTACACCTTC. This sequence encodes CASSVRQGGDGYTF.

This clone was seen just once. The chain uses TRBV2 and TRBJ1-1, with a possible D match to TRBD1 (5 bases). The CDR3 spans 14 residues. V was shortened by 5 bases and J by 6 bases, with 16 bases between the two germline ends. Per the germline V gene, CDR1 is SNHLY and CDR2 is FYNNEI. The chain's CDR3 is CASSTREWGAEAFF. The CDR3 region has the DNA TGTGCCAGCAGTACCCGAGAGTGGGGGGCTGAAGCTTTCTTT.

This chain joins TRBV25-1 and TRBJ1-2, with D unresolved. Germline CDR1 and CDR2: MGHDK and SYGVNS. The length of the CDR3 is 14 residues. The V gene lost 4 bases and the J gene lost 2 bases, with 11 bases spanning the gap. Here the CDR3 DNA reads TGTGCCAGCAGTGCAGTCGAAACAAACTATGGCTACACCTTC. This codes for CASSAVETNYGYTF.

The chain carries TRBV27 and TRBJ1-1; D unresolved. The CDR3 totals 14 residues. CDR1 MNHEY and CDR2 SMNVEV come from the germline V gene (reference sequence). V was shortened by 7 bases and J by 2 bases, with 14 bases between the two germline ends. CDR3 coding DNA: TGTGCCAGCAACCACCTCCGGGGAAACACTGAAGCTTTCTTT. Translating gives CASNHLRGNTEAFF.

The chain joins TRBV7-8 to TRBJ2-3, with D perhaps matching TRBD1 (6 bases). Germline V gene data show CDR1 as SGHVS and CDR2 as FQNEAQ. The CDR3 contains 16 residues. Trimming took off 5 bases at V and 4 bases at J, with 19 bases between the two ends. In nucleotides, the CDR3 is TGTGCCAGCAGCCCTGGACGTTTAGGGGGTCCAGATACGCAGTATTTT. Translation gives CASSPGRLGGPDTQYF. Looking up the rest from reference TRBV7-8 and TRBJ2-3 gives the full variable domain: GAGVSQSPRYKVAKRGQDVALRCDPISGHVSLFWYQQALGQGPEFLTYFQNEAQLDKSGLPSDRFFAERPEGSVSTLKIQRTQQEDSAVYLCASSPGRLGGPDTQYFGPGTRLTVL.